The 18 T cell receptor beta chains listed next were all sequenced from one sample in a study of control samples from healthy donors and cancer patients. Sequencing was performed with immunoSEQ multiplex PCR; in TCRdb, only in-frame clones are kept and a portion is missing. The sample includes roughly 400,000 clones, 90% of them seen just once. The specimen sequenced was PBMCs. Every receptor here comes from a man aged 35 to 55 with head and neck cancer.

The CDR3 is CASSRRRPQNTGELFF. The CDR3 coding sequence is TGTGCCAGCAGCCGTAGACGGCCGCAGAACACCGGGGAGCTGTTTTTT. V and J are TRBV7-3 and TRBJ2-2; D not resolved. V was pared by 5 bases and J by 1 base, with 14 bases between. The CDR3 consists of 16 residues. The germline CDR1 and CDR2 sequences are SGHTA and FQGTGA. Based on the CDR3 plus reference TRBV7-3 and TRBJ2-2, the full variable domain is GAGVSQTPSNKVTEKGKYVELRCDPISGHTALYWYRQSLGQGPEFLIYFQGTGAADDSGLPNDRFFAVRPEGSVSTLKIQRTERGDSAVYLCASSRRRPQNTGELFFGEGSRLTVL.

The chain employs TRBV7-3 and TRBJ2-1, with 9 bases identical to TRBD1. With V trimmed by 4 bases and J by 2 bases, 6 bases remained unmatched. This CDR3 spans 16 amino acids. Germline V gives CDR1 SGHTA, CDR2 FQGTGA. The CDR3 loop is CASSSSDRGAYNEQFF. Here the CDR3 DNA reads TGTGCCAGCAGCTCCTCGGACAGGGGCGCCTACAATGAGCAGTTCTTC.

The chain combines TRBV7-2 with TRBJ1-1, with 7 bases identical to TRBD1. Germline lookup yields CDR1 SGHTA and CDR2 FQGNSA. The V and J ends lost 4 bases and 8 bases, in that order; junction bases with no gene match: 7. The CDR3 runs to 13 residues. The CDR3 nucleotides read TGTGCCAGCAGCTCTCTGGGACAGTCAGAAGCTTTCTTT. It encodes CASSSLGQSEAFF.

CDR3 nucleotide sequence: TGTGCCAGCTCACCCAGACAGGGTAACTACGAGCAGTACTTC. It is translated as CASSPRQGNYEQYF. The chain has TRBV18 and TRBJ2-7; the match to TRBD1 covers 7 bases. Germline lookup yields CDR1 KGHSH and CDR2 LQKENI. After removal of 3 bases from V and 3 bases from J, the junction contained 5 bases not matched to a gene. The CDR3 has 14 residues.

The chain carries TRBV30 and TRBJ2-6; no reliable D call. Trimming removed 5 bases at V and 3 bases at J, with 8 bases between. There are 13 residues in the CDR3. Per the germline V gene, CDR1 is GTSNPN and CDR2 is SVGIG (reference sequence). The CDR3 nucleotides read TGTGCCTGGCGACATGGTGGGGCCAACGTCCTGACTTTC. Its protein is CAWRHGGANVLTF.

CDR3 protein: CASRTVGAEQGASETQYF. The CDR3 nucleotides are TGTGCCAGCAGAACCGTCGGGGCTGAACAGGGGGCTAGCGAGACCCAGTACTTC. The chain recombines TRBV27 with TRBJ2-5; 9 bases align to TRBD1. Looked up from germline, CDR1 is MNHEY and CDR2 is SMNVEV (reference sequence). J gave up 5 bases and V 6 bases, and 19 bases lay outside the gene matches. The CDR3 consists of 18 residues.

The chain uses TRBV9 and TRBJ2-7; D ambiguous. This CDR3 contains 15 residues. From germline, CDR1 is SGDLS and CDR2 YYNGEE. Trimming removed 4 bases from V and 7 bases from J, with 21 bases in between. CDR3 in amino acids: CASSTQADSLGEQYF. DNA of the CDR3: TGTGCCAGCAGCACCCAAGCTGACTCGCTTGGGGAGCAGTACTTC.

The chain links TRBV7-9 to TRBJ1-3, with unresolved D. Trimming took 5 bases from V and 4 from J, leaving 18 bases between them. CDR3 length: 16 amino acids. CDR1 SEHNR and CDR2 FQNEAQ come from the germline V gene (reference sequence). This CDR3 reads CASSKTSGVQGNTIYF. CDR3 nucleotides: TGTGCCAGCAGCAAAACCAGCGGGGTTCAAGGAAACACCATATATTTT.

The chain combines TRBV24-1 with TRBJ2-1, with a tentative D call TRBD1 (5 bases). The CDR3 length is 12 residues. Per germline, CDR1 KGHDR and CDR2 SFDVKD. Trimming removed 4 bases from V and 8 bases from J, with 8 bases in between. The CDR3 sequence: CATSESRDEQFF. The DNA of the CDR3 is TGTGCCACCAGTGAGAGCAGGGATGAGCAGTTCTTC.

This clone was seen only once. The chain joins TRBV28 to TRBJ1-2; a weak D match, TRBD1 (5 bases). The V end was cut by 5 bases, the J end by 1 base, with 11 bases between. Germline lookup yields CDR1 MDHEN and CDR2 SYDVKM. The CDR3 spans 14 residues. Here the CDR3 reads CASSPGLINYGYTF. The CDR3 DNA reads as TGTGCCAGCAGTCCGGGACTGATTAACTATGGCTACACCTTC.

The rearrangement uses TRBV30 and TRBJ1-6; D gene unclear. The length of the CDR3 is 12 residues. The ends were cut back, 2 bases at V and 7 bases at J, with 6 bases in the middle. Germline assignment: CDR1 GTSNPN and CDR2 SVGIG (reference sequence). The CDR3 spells CAWSNRNSPLHF. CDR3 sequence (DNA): TGTGCCTGGAGTAATAGGAATTCACCCCTCCACTTT.

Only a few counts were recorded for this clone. CDR3 loop: CASSLRTGAAGNQPQHF. CDR3 nucleotides: TGTGCCAGCAGCTTGCGGACGGGGGCTGCGGGCAATCAGCCCCAGCATTTT. V is TRBV5-5 and J is TRBJ1-5; tentative D call: TRBD1 (6 bases). Germline V gene data show CDR1 as SGHKS and CDR2 as YYEKEE (reference sequence). This CDR3 has 17 residues. The V end was cut by 1 base, the J end by 2 bases, with 16 bases between.

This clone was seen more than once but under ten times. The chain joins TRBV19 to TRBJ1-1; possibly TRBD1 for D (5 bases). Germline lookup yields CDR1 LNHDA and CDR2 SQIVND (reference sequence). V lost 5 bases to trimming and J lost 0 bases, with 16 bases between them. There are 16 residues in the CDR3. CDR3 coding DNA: TGTGCCAGTAGTGGGATCCCAGGGACCATGAACACTGAAGCTTTCTTT. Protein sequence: CASSGIPGTMNTEAFF.

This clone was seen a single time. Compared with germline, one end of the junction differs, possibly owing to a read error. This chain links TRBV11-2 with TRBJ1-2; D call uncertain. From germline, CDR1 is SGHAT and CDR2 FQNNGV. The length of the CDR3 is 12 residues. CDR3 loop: CASSLEPLTNGF. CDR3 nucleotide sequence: TGTGCCAGCAGCTTAGAACCATTGACTAATGGATTC.

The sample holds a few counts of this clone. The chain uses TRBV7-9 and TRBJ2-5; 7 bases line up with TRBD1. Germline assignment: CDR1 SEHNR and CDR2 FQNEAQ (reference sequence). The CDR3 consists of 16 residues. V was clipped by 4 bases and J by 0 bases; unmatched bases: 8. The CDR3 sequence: CASSSGQAAYQETQYF. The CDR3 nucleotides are TGTGCCAGCAGCTCAGGACAGGCAGCTTACCAAGAGACCCAGTACTTC.

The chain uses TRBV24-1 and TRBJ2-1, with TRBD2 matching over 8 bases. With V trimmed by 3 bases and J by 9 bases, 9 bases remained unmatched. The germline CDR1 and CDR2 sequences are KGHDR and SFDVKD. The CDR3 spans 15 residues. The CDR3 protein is CATSDLRGGRSEQFF. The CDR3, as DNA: TGTGCCACCAGTGATCTTCGGGGGGGACGCAGTGAGCAGTTCTTC.

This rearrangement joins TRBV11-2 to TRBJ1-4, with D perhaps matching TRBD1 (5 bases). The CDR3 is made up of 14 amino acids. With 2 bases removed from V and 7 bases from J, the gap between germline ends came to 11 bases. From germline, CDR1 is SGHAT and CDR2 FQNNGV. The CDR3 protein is CASSLQGGSEKLFF. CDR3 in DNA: TGTGCCAGCAGCTTACAGGGCGGAAGTGAAAAACTGTTTTTT.

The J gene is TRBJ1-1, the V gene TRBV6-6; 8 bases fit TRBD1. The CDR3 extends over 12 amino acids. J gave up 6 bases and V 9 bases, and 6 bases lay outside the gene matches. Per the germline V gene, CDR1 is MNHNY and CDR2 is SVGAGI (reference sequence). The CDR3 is CASLTGDAEAFF. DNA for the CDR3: TGTGCCAGTTTGACAGGGGACGCTGAAGCTTTCTTT.